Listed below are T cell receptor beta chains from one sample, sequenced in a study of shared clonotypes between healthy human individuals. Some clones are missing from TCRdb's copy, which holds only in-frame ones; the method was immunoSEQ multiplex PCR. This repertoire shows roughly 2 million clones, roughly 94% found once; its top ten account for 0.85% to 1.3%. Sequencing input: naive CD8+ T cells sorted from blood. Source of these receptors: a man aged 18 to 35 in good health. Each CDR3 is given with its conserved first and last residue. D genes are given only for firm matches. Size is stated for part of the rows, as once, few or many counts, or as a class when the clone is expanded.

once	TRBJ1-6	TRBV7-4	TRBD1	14	TGTGCCAGCAGCTTACTAGGGGGCCATTCACCCCTCCACTTT	CASSLLGGHSPLHF
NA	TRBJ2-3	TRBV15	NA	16	TGTGCCACCAGCAGAGATCGGGACTTTTACACAGATACGCAGTATTTT	CATSRDRDFYTDTQYF
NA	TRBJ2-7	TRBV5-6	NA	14	TGTGCCAGCAGCTTGGGCGGGACGGTCTACGAGCAGTACTTC	CASSLGGTVYEQYF
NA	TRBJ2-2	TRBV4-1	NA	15	TGCGCCAGCAGCCCCCGGGACGCTGGGCCCGGGGAGCTGTTTTTT	CASSPRDAGPGELFF
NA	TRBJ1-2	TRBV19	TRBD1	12	TGTGCCAGTAGTGGACAGGGTAGTGGCTACACCTTC	CASSGQGSGYTF
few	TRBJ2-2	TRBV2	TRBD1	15	TGTGCCAGCATATTGACAGGGGCGCTCACCGGGGAGCTGTTTTTT	CASILTGALTGELFF
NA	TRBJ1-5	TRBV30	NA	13	TGTGCCTGGAGCCCCGACGGCAATCAGCCCCAGCATTTT	CAWSPDGNQPQHF
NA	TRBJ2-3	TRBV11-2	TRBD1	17	TGTGCCAGCAGCCGGAAACGGGACAGGATCTATACAGATACGCAGTATTTT	CASSRKRDRIYTDTQYF
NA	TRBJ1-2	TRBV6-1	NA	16	TGTGCCAGCAGTGAAACTCACAGTGGGGGGTACTATGGCTACACCTTC	CASSETHSGGYYGYTF
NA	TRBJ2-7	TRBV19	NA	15	TGTGCCAGTAGTATCGGGACGGGACTGGTCTACGAGCAGTACTTC	CASSIGTGLVYEQYF
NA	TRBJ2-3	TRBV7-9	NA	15	TGTGCCAGCAGCCGACGGGACTTTGCCACAGATACGCAGTATTTT	CASSRRDFATDTQYF
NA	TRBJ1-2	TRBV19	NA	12	TGTGCCAGTAGTATAACAGCCTATGGCTACACCTTC	CASSITAYGYTF
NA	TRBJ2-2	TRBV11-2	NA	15	TGTGCCAGCAGCTTAGTCCGGGGCATGATCGGGGAGCTGTTTTTT	CASSLVRGMIGELFF
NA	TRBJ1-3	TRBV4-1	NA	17	TGCGCCAGCAGCCAAGAGAGGGCAGGGGCCCTAGGAAACACCATATATTTT	CASSQERAGALGNTIYF
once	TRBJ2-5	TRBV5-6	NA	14	TGTGCCAGCAGCACCGGACAGTGGCAAGAGACCCAGTACTTC	CASSTGQWQETQYF
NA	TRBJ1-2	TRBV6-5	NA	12	TGTGCCAGCAGTTCAGAGAACTATGGCTACACCTTC	CASSSENYGYTF
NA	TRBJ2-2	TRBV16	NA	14	TGTGCCAGCAGTATTCCAGGGGAAACCGGGGAGCTGTTTTTT	CASSIPGETGELFF
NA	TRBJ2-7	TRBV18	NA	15	TGTGCCAGCTCACCAGCTCTGGACGAGACCTACGAGCAGTACTTC	CASSPALDETYEQYF
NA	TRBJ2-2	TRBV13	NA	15	TGTGCCAGCAGCTTAAGGCAGGGGAGCACCGGGGAGCTGTTTTTT	CASSLRQGSTGELFF
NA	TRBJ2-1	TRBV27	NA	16	TGTGCCAGCAGTAACCTCGGGGTACCTATATACAATGAGCAGTTCTTC	CASSNLGVPIYNEQFF
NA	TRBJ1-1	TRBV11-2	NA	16	TGTGCCAGCAGCTCAGGGAGGACGGGTACCAACACTGAAGCTTTCTTT	CASSSGRTGTNTEAFF
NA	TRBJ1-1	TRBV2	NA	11	TGTGCCAGCACGGACAGTACAGAAGCTTTCTTT	CASTDSTEAFF
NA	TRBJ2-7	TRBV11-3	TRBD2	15	TGTGCCAGCAGCCCGAGCGGCGGGGGGGCCTACGAGCAGTACTTC	CASSPSGGGAYEQYF
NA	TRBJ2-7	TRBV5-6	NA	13	TGTGCCAGCAGCTTCGGCAACTCCTACGAGCAGTACTTC	CASSFGNSYEQYF
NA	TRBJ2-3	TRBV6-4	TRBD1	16	TGTGCCAGCAGCGAGACAGGGCGGGTCGCTACAGATACGCAGTATTTT	CASSETGRVATDTQYF
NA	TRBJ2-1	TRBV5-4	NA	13	TGTGCCAGCAGCAAGGACAGCGGCAATGAGCAGTTCTTC	CASSKDSGNEQFF
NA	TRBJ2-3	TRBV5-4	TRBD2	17	TGTGCCAGCAGCTTGGTGGGGTTAGCGGGAGAAGGGGATACGCAGTATTTT	CASSLVGLAGEGDTQYF
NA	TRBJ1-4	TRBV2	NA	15	TGTGCCAGCACAAGGGGGATAGGGGAAAGTGAAAAACTGTTTTTT	CASTRGIGESEKLFF
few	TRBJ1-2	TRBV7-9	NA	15	TGTGCCAGCAGCTTTGAGGGACTCCCAAACTATGGCTACACCTTC	CASSFEGLPNYGYTF
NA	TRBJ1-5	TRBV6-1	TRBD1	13	TGTGCCAGCAGTTCACAGGGGAGTCAGCCCCAGCATTTT	CASSSQGSQPQHF
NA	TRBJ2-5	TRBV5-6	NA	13	TGTGCCAGCAGCTTCGGCGCGCCAGAGACCCAGTACTTC	CASSFGAPETQYF
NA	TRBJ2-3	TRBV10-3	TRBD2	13	TGTGCCATCAACCCTAGCGGAACAGATACGCAGTATTTT	CAINPSGTDTQYF
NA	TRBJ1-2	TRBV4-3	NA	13	TGCGCCAGCAGCCAAGGCGGTAGCTATGGCTACACCTTC	CASSQGGSYGYTF
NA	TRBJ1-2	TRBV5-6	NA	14	TGTGCCAGCAGCTGGGGGGACACCAACTATGGCTACACCTTC	CASSWGDTNYGYTF
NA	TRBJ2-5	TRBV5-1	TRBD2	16	TGCGCCAGCAACCAAGGACTAGCGGGGGGGCAAGAGACCCAGTACTTC	CASNQGLAGGQETQYF
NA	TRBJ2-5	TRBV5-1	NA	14	TGCGCCAGCAGCCAAGAACCCCCCCAAGAGACCCAGTACTTC	CASSQEPPQETQYF
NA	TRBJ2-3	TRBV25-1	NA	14	TGTGCCAGCAGTGAGGGGCCCCGTGGAGATACGCAGTATTTT	CASSEGPRGDTQYF
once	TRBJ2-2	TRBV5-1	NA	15	TGCGCCAGCACAGTTGGGCAGGGTGTCCCCGGGGAGCTGTTTTTT	CASTVGQGVPGELFF
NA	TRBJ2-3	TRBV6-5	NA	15	TGTGCCAGCAGTTACTCGTCAGCAAGCACAGATACGCAGTATTTT	CASSYSSASTDTQYF
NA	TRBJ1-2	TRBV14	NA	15	TGTGCCAGCAGCGAGGGACTTCAAGCTAACTATGGCTACACCTTC	CASSEGLQANYGYTF
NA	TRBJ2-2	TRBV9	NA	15	TGTGCCAGCAGCCTGGGACCAATGAACACCGGGGAGCTGTTTTTT	CASSLGPMNTGELFF
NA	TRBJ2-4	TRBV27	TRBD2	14	TGTGCCAGCAGTTCAGGCTTAGGGAGGGACATTCAGTACTTC	CASSSGLGRDIQYF
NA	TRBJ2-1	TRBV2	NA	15	TGTGCCAGCAGTGAATGGAGGAAGGCTTACAATGAGCAGTTCTTC	CASSEWRKAYNEQFF
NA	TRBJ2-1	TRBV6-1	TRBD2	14	TGTGCCAGCAGTGAAGGACTAGCGGGGGATGAGCAGTTCTTC	CASSEGLAGDEQFF
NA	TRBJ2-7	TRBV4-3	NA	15	TGCGCCAGCAGCCTCGACAGGACGAGCTCCTACGAGCAGTACTTC	CASSLDRTSSYEQYF
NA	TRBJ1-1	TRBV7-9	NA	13	TGTGCCAGCAGCTTAGTCCTAAACACTGAAGCTTTCTTT	CASSLVLNTEAFF
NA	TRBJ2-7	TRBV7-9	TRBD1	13	TGTGCCAGCAGCCTCGGGACAGCCTACGAGCAGTACTTC	CASSLGTAYEQYF
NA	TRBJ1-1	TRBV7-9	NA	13	TGTGCCAGCAGCCTCGATCTGGGCACTGAAGCTTTCTTT	CASSLDLGTEAFF
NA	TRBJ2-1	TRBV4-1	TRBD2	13	TGCGCCAGCAGCCAAGATCCAGCGGGGGATCAGTTCTTC	CASSQDPAGDQFF
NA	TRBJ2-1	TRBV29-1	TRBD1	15	TGCAGCGTTGAGGGGGACAGGGGGTCCTACAATGAGCAGTTCTTC	CSVEGDRGSYNEQFF
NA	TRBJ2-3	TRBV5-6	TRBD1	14	TGTGCCAGCAGCATAGGGACAGGGTCAGATACGCAGTATTTT	CASSIGTGSDTQYF
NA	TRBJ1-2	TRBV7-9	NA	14	TGTGCCAGCAGCTTTCAGGTACCGCCCTATGGCTACACCTTC	CASSFQVPPYGYTF
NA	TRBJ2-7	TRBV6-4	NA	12	TGTGCCAGCAGTGACTTAAAACGCGAGCAGTACTTC	CASSDLKREQYF
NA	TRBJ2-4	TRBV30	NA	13	TGTGCCTGGGGATACGAGGACAAAAACATTCAGTACTTC	CAWGYEDKNIQYF
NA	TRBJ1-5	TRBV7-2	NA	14	TGTGCCAGCAGAGTGACAGGAGTCAATCAGCCCCAGCATTTT	CASRVTGVNQPQHF
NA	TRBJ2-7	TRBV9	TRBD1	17	TGTGCCAGCAGCGTAGGGGACAGGTTCGACGGGTACTACGAGCAGTACTTC	CASSVGDRFDGYYEQYF
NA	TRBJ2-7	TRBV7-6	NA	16	TGTGCCAGCAGCTTAGGATCGGGGACTGGCAGCTACGAGCAGTACTTC	CASSLGSGTGSYEQYF